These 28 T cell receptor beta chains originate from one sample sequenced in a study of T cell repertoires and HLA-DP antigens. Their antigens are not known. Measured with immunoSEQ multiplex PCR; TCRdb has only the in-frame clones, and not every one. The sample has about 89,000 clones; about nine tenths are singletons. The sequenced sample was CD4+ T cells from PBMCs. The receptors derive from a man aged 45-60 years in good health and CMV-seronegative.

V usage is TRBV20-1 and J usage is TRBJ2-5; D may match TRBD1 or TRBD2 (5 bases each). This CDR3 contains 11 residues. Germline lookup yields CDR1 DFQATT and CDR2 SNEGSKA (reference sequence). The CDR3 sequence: CSGTLQETQYF. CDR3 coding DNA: TGCAGCGGGACCCTCCAAGAGACCCAGTACTTC.

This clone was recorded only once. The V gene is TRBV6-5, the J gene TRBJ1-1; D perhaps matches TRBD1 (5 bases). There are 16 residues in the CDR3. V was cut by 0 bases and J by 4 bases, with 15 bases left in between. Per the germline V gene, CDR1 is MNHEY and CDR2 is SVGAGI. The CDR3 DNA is TGTGCCAGCAGTTACTCGATTGGGGCGGGAGGCACTGAAGCTTTCTTT. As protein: CASSYSIGAGGTEAFF.

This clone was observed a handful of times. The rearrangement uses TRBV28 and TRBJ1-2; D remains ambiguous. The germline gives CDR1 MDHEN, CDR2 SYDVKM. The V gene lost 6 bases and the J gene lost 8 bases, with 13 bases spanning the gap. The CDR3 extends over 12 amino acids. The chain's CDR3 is CASRPGGWGYTF. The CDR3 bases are TGTGCCAGCAGGCCCGGCGGATGGGGCTACACCTTC.

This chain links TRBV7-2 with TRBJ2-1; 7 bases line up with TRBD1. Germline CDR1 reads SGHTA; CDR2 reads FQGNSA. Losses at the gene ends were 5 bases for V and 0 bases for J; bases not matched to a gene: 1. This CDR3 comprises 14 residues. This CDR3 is CASSPGGSYNEQFF. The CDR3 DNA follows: TGTGCCAGCAGCCCAGGGGGCTCCTACAATGAGCAGTTCTTC.

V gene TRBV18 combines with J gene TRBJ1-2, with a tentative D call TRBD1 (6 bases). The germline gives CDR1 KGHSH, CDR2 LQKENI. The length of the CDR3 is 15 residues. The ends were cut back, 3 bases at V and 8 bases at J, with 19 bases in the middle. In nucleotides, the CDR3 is TGTGCCAGCTCACCCGAAACAGGGAGAATGGGAGGCTACACCTTC. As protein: CASSPETGRMGGYTF. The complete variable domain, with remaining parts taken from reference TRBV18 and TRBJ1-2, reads NAGVMQNPRHLVRRRGQEARLRCSPMKGHSHVYWYRQLPEEGLKFMVYLQKENIIDESGMPKERFSAEFPKEGPSILRIQQVVRGDSAAYFCASSPETGRMGGYTFGSGTRLTVV.

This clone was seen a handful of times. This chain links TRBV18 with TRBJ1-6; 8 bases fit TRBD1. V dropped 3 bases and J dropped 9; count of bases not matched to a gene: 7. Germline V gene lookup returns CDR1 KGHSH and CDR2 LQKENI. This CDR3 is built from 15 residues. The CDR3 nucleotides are TGTGCCAGCTCACCGGGACAGGAGAGATCTTCACCCCTCCACTTT. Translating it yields CASSPGQERSSPLHF.

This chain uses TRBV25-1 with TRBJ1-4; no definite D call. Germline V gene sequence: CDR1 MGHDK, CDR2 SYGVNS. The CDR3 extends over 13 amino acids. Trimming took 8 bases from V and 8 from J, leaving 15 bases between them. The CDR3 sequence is CASSAPAKEKLFF. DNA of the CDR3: TGTGCCAGCTCAGCGCCGGCCAAGGAAAAACTGTTTTTT.

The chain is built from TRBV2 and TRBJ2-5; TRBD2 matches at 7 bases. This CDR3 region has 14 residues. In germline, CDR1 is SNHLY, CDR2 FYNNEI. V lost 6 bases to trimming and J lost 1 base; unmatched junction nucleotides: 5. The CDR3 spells CASRKLATQETQYF. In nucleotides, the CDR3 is TGTGCCAGCAGGAAACTAGCGACCCAAGAGACCCAGTACTTC.

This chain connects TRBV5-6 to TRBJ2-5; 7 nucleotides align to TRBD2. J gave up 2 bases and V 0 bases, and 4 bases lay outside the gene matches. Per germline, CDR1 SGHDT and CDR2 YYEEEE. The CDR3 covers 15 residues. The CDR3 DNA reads TGTGCCAGCAGCTTGGGCTGGCGGGGGCAAGAGACCCAGTACTTC. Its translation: CASSLGWRGQETQYF.

The CDR3 is CASIRGQSYGYTF. The DNA for the CDR3 is TGTGCCAGCATAAGGGGACAGAGCTATGGCTACACCTTC. This chain links TRBV2 with TRBJ1-2, with 7 nucleotides matching TRBD1. CDR3 size: 13 residues. Germline CDR1 and CDR2: SNHLY and FYNNEI. J was trimmed by 4 bases and V by 7 bases; bases with no gene match: 6.

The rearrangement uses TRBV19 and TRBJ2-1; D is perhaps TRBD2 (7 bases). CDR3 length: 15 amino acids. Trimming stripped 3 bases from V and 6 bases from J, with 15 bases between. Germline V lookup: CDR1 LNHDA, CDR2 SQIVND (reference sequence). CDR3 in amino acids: CASSIRGARVNEQFF. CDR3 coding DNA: TGTGCCAGTAGTATCCGGGGGGCAAGGGTCAATGAGCAGTTCTTC.

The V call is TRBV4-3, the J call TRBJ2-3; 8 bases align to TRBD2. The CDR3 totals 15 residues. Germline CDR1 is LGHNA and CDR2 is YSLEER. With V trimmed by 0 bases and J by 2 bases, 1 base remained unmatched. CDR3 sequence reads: CASSQEGLDTDTQYF. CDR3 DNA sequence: TGCGCCAGCAGCCAAGAGGGACTAGACACAGATACGCAGTATTTT.

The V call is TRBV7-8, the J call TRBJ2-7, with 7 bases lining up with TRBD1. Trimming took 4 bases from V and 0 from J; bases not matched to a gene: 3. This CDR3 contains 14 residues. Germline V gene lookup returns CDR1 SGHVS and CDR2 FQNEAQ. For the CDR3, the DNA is TGTGCCAGCAGCTCCCGGGACAGCTCCTACGAGCAGTACTTC. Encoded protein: CASSSRDSSYEQYF.

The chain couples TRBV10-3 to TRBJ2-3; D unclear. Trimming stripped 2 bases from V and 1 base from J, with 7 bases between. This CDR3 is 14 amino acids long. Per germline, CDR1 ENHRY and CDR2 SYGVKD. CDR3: CAISEGRGTDTQYF. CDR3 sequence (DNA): TGTGCCATCAGTGAGGGGCGTGGCACAGATACGCAGTATTTT.

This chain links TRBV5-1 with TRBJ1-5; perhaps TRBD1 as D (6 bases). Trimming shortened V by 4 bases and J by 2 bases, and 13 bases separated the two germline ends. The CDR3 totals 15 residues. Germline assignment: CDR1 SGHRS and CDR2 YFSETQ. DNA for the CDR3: TGCGCCAGCAGCCCACAGGGCGGACGCAATCAGCCCCAGCATTTT. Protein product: CASSPQGGRNQPQHF.

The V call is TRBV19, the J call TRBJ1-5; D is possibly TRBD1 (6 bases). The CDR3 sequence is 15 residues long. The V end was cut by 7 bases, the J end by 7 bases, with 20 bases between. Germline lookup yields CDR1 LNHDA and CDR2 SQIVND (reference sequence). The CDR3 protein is CASKPSQGGTQPQHF. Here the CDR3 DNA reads TGTGCCAGTAAACCATCACAGGGAGGGACCCAGCCCCAGCATTTT.

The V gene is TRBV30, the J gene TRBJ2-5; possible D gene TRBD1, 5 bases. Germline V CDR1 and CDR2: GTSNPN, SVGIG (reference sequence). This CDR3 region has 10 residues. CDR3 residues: CAWGWETQYF. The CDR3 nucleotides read TGTGCGTGGGGCTGGGAGACCCAGTACTTC.

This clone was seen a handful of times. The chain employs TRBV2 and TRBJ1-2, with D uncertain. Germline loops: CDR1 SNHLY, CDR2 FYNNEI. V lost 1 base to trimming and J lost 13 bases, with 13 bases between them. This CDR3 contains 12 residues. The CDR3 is CASSEGMYALTF. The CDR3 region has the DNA TGTGCCAGCAGTGAAGGCATGTACGCTCTCACCTTC.

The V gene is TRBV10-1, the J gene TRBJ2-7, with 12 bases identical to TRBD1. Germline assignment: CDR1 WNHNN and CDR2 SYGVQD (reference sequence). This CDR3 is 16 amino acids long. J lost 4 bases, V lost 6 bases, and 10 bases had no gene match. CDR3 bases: TGCGCCAGCAGCTATCAAAGGGACAGGGGGCTATACGAGCAGTACTTC. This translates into CASSYQRDRGLYEQYF.

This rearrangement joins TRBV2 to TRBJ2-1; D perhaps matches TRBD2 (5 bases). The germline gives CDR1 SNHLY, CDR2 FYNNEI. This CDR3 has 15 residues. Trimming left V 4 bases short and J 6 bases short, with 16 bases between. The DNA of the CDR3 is TGTGCCAGCAGTGGGAGGACGGGGATCCCCAATGAGCAGTTCTTC. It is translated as CASSGRTGIPNEQFF.

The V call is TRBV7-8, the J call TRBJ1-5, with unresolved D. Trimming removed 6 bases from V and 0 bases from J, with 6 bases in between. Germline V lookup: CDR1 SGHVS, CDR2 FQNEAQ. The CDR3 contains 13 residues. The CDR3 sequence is CASRAFSNQPQHF. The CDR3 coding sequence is TGTGCCAGCAGGGCCTTTAGCAATCAGCCCCAGCATTTT.

As DNA, the CDR3 is TGTGCCATCAGCCCGGGACAGGGGGTCTACGAGCAGTACTTC. This encodes CAISPGQGVYEQYF. V and J are TRBV10-3 and TRBJ2-7; TRBD1 agrees at 11 bases. CDR1 and CDR2 (germline): ENHRY, SYGVKD. V shed 6 bases and J 3 bases; nucleotides not matched to a gene: 4. The CDR3 extends over 14 amino acids.

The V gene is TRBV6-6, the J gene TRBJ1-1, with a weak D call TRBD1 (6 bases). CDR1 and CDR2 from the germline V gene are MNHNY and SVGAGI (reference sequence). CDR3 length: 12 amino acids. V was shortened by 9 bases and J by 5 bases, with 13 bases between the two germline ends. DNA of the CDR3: TGTGCCAGTGGGAGGGGGAAGACTGAAGCTTTCTTT. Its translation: CASGRGKTEAFF.

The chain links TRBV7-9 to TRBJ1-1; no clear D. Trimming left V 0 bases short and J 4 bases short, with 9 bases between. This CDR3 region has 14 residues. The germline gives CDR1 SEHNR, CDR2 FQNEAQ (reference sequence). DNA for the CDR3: TGTGCCAGCAGCTTAGCAGGGTTGGTCACTGAAGCTTTCTTT. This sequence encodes CASSLAGLVTEAFF. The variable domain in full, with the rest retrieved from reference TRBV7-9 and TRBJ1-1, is DTGVSQNPRHKITKRGQNVTFRCDPISEHNRLYWYRQTLGQGPEFLTYFQNEAQLEKSRLLSDRFSAERPKGSFSTLEIQRTEQGDSAMYLCASSLAGLVTEAFFGQGTRLTVV.

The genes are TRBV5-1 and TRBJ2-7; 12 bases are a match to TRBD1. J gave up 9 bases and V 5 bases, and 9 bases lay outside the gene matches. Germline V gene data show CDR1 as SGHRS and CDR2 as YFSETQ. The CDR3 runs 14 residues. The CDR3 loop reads CASRSEGQGAVQYF. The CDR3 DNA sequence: TGCGCCAGCAGGTCCGAGGGACAGGGGGCCGTGCAGTACTTC.

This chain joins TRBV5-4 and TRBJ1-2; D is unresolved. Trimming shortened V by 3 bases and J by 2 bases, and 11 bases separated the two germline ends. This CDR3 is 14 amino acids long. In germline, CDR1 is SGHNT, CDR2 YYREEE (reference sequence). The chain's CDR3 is CASSSWTGNYGYTF. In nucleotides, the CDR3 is TGTGCCAGCAGCTCCTGGACGGGAAACTATGGCTACACCTTC.

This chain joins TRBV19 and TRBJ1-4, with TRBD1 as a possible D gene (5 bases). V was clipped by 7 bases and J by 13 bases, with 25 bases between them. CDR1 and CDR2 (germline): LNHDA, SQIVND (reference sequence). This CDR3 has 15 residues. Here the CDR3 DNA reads TGTGCCAGTACCGAAGGGATAGGGGCTTTCGAGGTACTGTTTTTT. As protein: CASTEGIGAFEVLFF. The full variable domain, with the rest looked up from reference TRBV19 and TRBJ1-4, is DGGITQSPKYLFRKEGQNVTLSCEQNLNHDAMYWYRQDPGQGLRLIYYSQIVNDFQKGDIAEGYSVSREKKESFPLTVTSAQKNPTAFYLCASTEGIGAFEVLFFGSGTQLSVL.

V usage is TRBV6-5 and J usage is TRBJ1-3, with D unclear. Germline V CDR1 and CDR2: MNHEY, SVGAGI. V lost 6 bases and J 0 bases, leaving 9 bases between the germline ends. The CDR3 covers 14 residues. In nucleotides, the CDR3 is TGTGCCAGCAGCCCCAGTCTCTCTGGAAACACCATATATTTT. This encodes CASSPSLSGNTIYF.